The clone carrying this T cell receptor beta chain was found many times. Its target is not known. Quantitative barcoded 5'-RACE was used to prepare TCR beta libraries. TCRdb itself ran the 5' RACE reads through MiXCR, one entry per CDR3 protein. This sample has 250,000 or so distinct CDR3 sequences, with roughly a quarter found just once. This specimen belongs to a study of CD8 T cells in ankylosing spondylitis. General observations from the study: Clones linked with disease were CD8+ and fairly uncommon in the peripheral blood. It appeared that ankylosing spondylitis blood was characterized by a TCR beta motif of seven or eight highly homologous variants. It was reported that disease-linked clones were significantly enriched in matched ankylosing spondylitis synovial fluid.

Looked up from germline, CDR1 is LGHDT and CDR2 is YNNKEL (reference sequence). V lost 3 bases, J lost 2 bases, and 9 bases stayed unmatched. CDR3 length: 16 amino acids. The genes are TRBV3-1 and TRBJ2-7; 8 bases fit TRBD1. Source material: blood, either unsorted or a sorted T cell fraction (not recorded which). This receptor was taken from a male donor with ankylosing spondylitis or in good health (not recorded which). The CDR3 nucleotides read TGTGCCAGCAGCCAGGGATGGGCAGGGGGCCCCTACGAGCAGTACTTC. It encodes CASSQGWAGGPYEQYF.